The rows below give T cell receptor beta chains drawn from one sample of a study of CD8 T cells in Susac syndrome. One entry per CDR3 protein, called by TCRdb with MiXCR from the immunoSEQ multiplex PCR reads. The sample includes roughly 200,000 distinct CDR3 sequences, around 93% seen only once; the top ten take approximately 0.081%. Material: CD4+ T cells from PBMCs. These receptor sequences come from a human donor with multiple sclerosis. Each CDR3 is given with its conserved first and last residue. Each record gives: D gene, clone size, V gene, J gene, CDR3 protein, CDR3 DNA. A D gene is named only where the DNA matches it firmly. For some rows the clone size is stated as once, few or many, or as a class when expanded; others skip it.

d_call: TRBD1; clone_size: .; v_call: TRBV20-1; j_call: TRBJ1-5; cdr3_aa: CSASHRGRVGNQPQHF; cdr3_nt: TGCAGTGCTTCCCACAGGGGGCGAGTAGGAAATCAGCCCCAGCATTTT
d_call: .; clone_size: .; v_call: TRBV7-2; j_call: TRBJ2-3; cdr3_aa: CASSSLKDTQYF; cdr3_nt: TGTGCCAGCAGCTCCCTGAAAGATACGCAGTATTTT
d_call: TRBD1; clone_size: .; v_call: TRBV29-1; j_call: TRBJ2-1; cdr3_aa: CSAAGTVGYNEQFF; cdr3_nt: TGCAGCGCCGCCGGGACAGTCGGCTACAATGAGCAGTTCTTC
d_call: .; clone_size: .; v_call: TRBV30; j_call: TRBJ2-5; cdr3_aa: CAWSKTGLGETQYF; cdr3_nt: TGTGCCTGGAGCAAAACAGGGTTAGGGGAGACCCAGTACTTC
d_call: .; clone_size: .; v_call: TRBV12-3/TRBV12-4; j_call: TRBJ1-1; cdr3_aa: CASSRKLLGTEAFF; cdr3_nt: TGTGCCAGCAGTCGGAAGCTCCTGGGCACTGAAGCTTTCTTT
d_call: .; clone_size: .; v_call: TRBV18; j_call: TRBJ1-5; cdr3_aa: CASSPETGNQPQHF; cdr3_nt: TGTGCCAGCTCACCAGAGACAGGCAATCAGCCCCAGCATTTT
d_call: .; clone_size: .; v_call: TRBV15; j_call: TRBJ1-2; cdr3_aa: CATSTLEVGGYTF; cdr3_nt: TGTGCCACCAGCACCCTCGAGGTCGGTGGCTACACCTTC
d_call: .; clone_size: .; v_call: TRBV14; j_call: TRBJ1-4; cdr3_aa: CASSQGQTSLFF; cdr3_nt: TGTGCCAGCAGCCAAGGACAAACATCACTGTTTTTT
d_call: .; clone_size: once; v_call: TRBV27; j_call: TRBJ1-2; cdr3_aa: CASRLAGGLYGYTF; cdr3_nt: TGTGCCAGCCGTCTGGCGGGGGGCCTCTATGGCTACACCTTC
d_call: TRBD2; clone_size: .; v_call: TRBV14; j_call: TRBJ2-5; cdr3_aa: CASSQMGLGQETQYF; cdr3_nt: TGTGCCAGCAGCCAAATGGGACTAGGACAAGAGACCCAGTACTTC
d_call: TRBD1; clone_size: .; v_call: TRBV29-1; j_call: TRBJ1-4; cdr3_aa: CSGRDRGLGTNEKLFF; cdr3_nt: TGCAGCGGGCGGGACAGGGGTTTGGGTACTAATGAAAAACTGTTTTTT
d_call: TRBD1; clone_size: .; v_call: TRBV20-1; j_call: TRBJ2-1; cdr3_aa: CSASFRGRANEQFF; cdr3_nt: TGCAGTGCTAGTTTCAGGGGGCGGGCTAATGAGCAGTTCTTC
d_call: TRBD1; clone_size: .; v_call: TRBV29-1; j_call: TRBJ2-3; cdr3_aa: CSVGTGGASDTQYF; cdr3_nt: TGCAGCGTCGGGACAGGGGGCGCTTCAGATACGCAGTATTTT
d_call: TRBD1; clone_size: .; v_call: TRBV3-1; j_call: TRBJ2-5; cdr3_aa: CASSQAGTGGYQETQYF; cdr3_nt: TGTGCCAGCAGCCAAGCCGGGACAGGGGGCTACCAAGAGACCCAGTACTTC
d_call: .; clone_size: few; v_call: TRBV29-1; j_call: TRBJ1-2; cdr3_aa: CSSRGEGYGYTF; cdr3_nt: TGCAGCTCTAGGGGGGAAGGGTATGGCTACACTTTC
d_call: .; clone_size: .; v_call: TRBV19; j_call: TRBJ1-5; cdr3_aa: CASSTGVRPQHF; cdr3_nt: TGTGCCAGTAGTACCGGGGTACGGCCCCAGCATTTT
d_call: .; clone_size: .; v_call: TRBV30; j_call: TRBJ1-6; cdr3_aa: CAWSLLRRDNSPLHF; cdr3_nt: TGTGCCTGGAGCCTCCTGAGACGGGATAATTCACCCCTCCACTTT
d_call: .; clone_size: .; v_call: TRBV30; j_call: TRBJ1-1; cdr3_aa: CAWTYTSGTEAFF; cdr3_nt: TGTGCCTGGACGTACACCTCGGGGACTGAAGCTTTCTTT
d_call: TRBD1; clone_size: .; v_call: TRBV24-1; j_call: TRBJ1-2; cdr3_aa: CATSEARGGLDYGYTF; cdr3_nt: TGTGCCACCAGTGAGGCCAGAGGGGGCCTCGACTATGGCTACACCTTC
d_call: .; clone_size: .; v_call: TRBV7-9; j_call: TRBJ1-2; cdr3_aa: CASSANRSPTF; cdr3_nt: TGTGCCAGCAGCGCTAACAGGTCACCCACCTTC
d_call: .; clone_size: .; v_call: TRBV4-1; j_call: TRBJ2-1; cdr3_aa: CASSQDQGRGSPNEQFF; cdr3_nt: TGCGCCAGCAGCCAAGATCAGGGGCGGGGCAGTCCCAATGAGCAGTTCTTC
d_call: .; clone_size: .; v_call: TRBV12-3/TRBV12-4; j_call: TRBJ1-6; cdr3_aa: CASSHPGHSPLHF; cdr3_nt: TGTGCCAGCAGTCACCCCGGCCATTCACCCCTCCACTTT